This TCR beta chain was profiled in a study of graft-versus-host responses after intestinal transplantation. Comment on this clone: Its target is unknown.

The CDR3 contains 13 residues. Per the germline V gene, CDR1 is PRHDT and CDR2 is FYEKMQ (reference sequence). After removal of 6 bases from V and 7 bases from J, the junction contained 6 bases not matched to a gene. Clones were read by immunoSEQ multiplex PCR, and TCRdb kept only the in-frame ones, dropping some. Here the sample spans more than 40,000 clones, 85% to 95% being singletons. The receptor comes from a human donor who was the organ donor for an intestinal transplant. This sample comprised unstimulated CD8+ T cells sorted from spleen or lymph node cells, obtained before transplant. The chain joins TRBV13 to TRBJ1-1; 9 positions agree with TRBD1. The CDR3 is CASSSRQGVEAFF. The CDR3 nucleotides are TGTGCCAGCAGTTCCCGACAGGGGGTTGAAGCTTTCTTT.